Listed below are T cell receptor beta chains from one sample, sequenced in a study of blood T cell repertoires in COVID-19. Clones were sequenced by immunoSEQ multiplex PCR, and TCRdb holds only the in-frame ones, with some missing. The sample records over 200,000 clones, about four fifths being singletons. Sequenced: peripheral blood. The origin of the receptors is a woman between 40 and 55 years old with active or convalescent COVID-19. Each CDR3 is given with its conserved first and last residue. Fields, in order: V gene, D gene, clone size, J gene, CDR3 DNA, CDR3 protein. A D gene is named only where the DNA matches it firmly. Expanded clones are given a class, and other clones once, few, many or no size at all.

>TRBV4-1|TRBD2|-|TRBJ2-3
TGCGCCAGCAGCCAAGGAGGCCTAGCGGGAGGGTTGACAGATACGCAGTATTTT
CASSQGGLAGGLTDTQYF
>TRBV18|-|-|TRBJ1-1
TGTGCCAGCTCCAGGGGACACCCGAACACTGAAGCTTTCTTT
CASSRGHPNTEAFF
>TRBV29-1|TRBD1|once|TRBJ1-2
TGCAGCGTCAGGGGACAGGGAGTAACTAACTATGGCTACACCTTC
CSVRGQGVTNYGYTF
>TRBV7-3|TRBD1|once|TRBJ1-1
TGTGCCAGCAGCTCACAGGGGAAAGGCACTGAAGCTTTCTTT
CASSSQGKGTEAFF
>TRBV30|TRBD1|-|TRBJ2-7
TGTGCCTGGAGTGTTGGGACAGCAGCCTACGAGCAGTACTTC
CAWSVGTAAYEQYF
>TRBV6-2/TRBV6-3|TRBD1|-|TRBJ2-1
TGTGCCAGCAGTTCCAGGGGGCAGTGGGGGCAGCAGTTCTTC
CASSSRGQWGQQFF
>TRBV7-9|TRBD1|-|TRBJ1-1
TGTGCCAGCAGCTTAGGGGTAGGGGGCGAAACTGAAGCTTTCTTT
CASSLGVGGETEAFF
>TRBV11-3|-|-|TRBJ2-3
TGTGCCAGCAGTGAGGACTCAGATACGCAGTATTTT
CASSEDSDTQYF
>TRBV18|TRBD2|few|TRBJ2-3
TGTGCCAGCTCGAGGACTAGCGGGAGTTCGCGCACAGATACGCAGTATTTT
CASSRTSGSSRTDTQYF
>TRBV28|TRBD2|-|TRBJ2-1
TGTGCCAGCAGTATGGGACTAGCGGGGGGCCCTACGTATAATGAGCAGTTCTTC
CASSMGLAGGPTYNEQFF
>TRBV2|TRBD2|-|TRBJ2-3
TGTGCCAGCAGCATGGGACTAGCGGGGGGGCATAGTACGCAGTATTTT
CASSMGLAGGHSTQYF
>TRBV20-1|-|once|TRBJ1-1
TGCAGTGCTAGGGCAGGTGCTGAAGCTTTCTTT
CSARAGAEAFF
>TRBV25-1|-|few|TRBJ1-3
TGTGCCAGCAGTGAATACGGGGGAAACACCATATATTTT
CASSEYGGNTIYF
>TRBV19|TRBD1|-|TRBJ1-3
TGTGCCAGTAGTAGAACCACGGACAGGACGGTTAACTCTGGAAACACCATATATTTT
CASSRTTDRTVNSGNTIYF
>TRBV4-3|-|once|TRBJ1-1
TGCGCCAGCAGCCAAGATTCGGCAGGGACAACTGAAGCTTTCTTT
CASSQDSAGTTEAFF
>TRBV5-1|-|-|TRBJ1-1
TGCGCCAGCAGCGAACAACAGCTGAACACTGAAGCTTTCTTT
CASSEQQLNTEAFF
>TRBV6-5|-|-|TRBJ1-2
TGTGCCAGCAGGACTGGGGCATGGTCCGGCTACACCTTC
CASRTGAWSGYTF
>TRBV12-3/TRBV12-4|-|-|TRBJ1-6
TGTGCCAGCAGTTTAGATCTGGGGGGGGCCCTCCACTTT
CASSLDLGGALHF
>TRBV28|TRBD2|-|TRBJ2-7
TGTGCCAGCAGCGGCGAAAGCGGGAACGAGTACGAGCAGTACTTC
CASSGESGNEYEQYF
>TRBV5-1|TRBD1|-|TRBJ1-1
TGCGCCAGCAGCTACAGGGGCTTGAACACTGAAGCTTTCTTT
CASSYRGLNTEAFF
>TRBV30|-|-|TRBJ1-2
TGTGCCTGGAGTCCCTCGACAGGCCCCCACTATGGCTACACCTTC
CAWSPSTGPHYGYTF
>TRBV28|TRBD1|-|TRBJ1-5
TGTGCCAGCACGGGACAGTTTTATCAGCCCCAGCATTTT
CASTGQFYQPQHF
>TRBV6-1|-|once|TRBJ2-3
TGTGCCAGCAGTGAATACACAGATACGCAGTATTTT
CASSEYTDTQYF
>TRBV21-1|-|-|TRBJ1-5
TGTGCCAGCAGCATTCTAGACTCGGGGGGCAATCAGCCCCAGCATTTT
CASSILDSGGNQPQHF
>TRBV12-5|-|-|TRBJ1-5
TGTGCTAGTGGCCCACGGGGAACGGGCAATCAGCCCCAGCATTTT
CASGPRGTGNQPQHF
>TRBV10-2|-|few|TRBJ2-5
TGCGCCAGCAGTCAAGCGGAACAAGAGACCCAGTACTTC
CASSQAEQETQYF
>TRBV5-1|TRBD1|-|TRBJ2-1
TGCGCCAGTGGAGCTCGGGACAGATACAATGAGCAGTTCTTC
CASGARDRYNEQFF
>TRBV21-1|-|once|TRBJ1-5
TGTGCCAGCAGCCTCCCTTGGGGGCCAGATCAGCCCCAGCATTTT
CASSLPWGPDQPQHF
>TRBV6-5|-|-|TRBJ2-3
TGTGCCATGTCGTTAGCGGTCACAGATACGCAGTATTTT
CAMSLAVTDTQYF
>TRBV2|TRBD1|-|TRBJ1-6
TGTGCCAGCAGTGAAAGAGGGGGCCGTTCACCCCTCCACTTT
CASSERGGRSPLHF
>TRBV9|TRBD1|-|TRBJ1-2
TGTGCCAGCAGCCCCCGAGGACAGGGAGGATATGGCTACACCTTC
CASSPRGQGGYGYTF
>TRBV4-2|-|once|TRBJ2-4
TGTGCCAGCAGCCAAGAACAGACATCGAGAAACATTCAGTACTTC
CASSQEQTSRNIQYF
>TRBV6-5|TRBD1|-|TRBJ1-1
TGTGCCAGCAGTTACTTGGGACAGACGAACACTGAAGCTTTCTTT
CASSYLGQTNTEAFF
>TRBV27|-|-|TRBJ1-2
TGTGCCAGCAGTACATCCGGGGTGGGCTACACCTTC
CASSTSGVGYTF
>TRBV28|-|-|TRBJ1-5
TGTGCCACCAAAATCGGGGGTCAGCCCCAGCATTTT
CATKIGGQPQHF
>TRBV6-5|TRBD2|-|TRBJ2-2
TGTGCCATACGCCGACTAGCGGCGATCACCGGGGAGCTGTTTTTT
CAIRRLAAITGELFF
>TRBV5-1|TRBD1|-|TRBJ1-4
TGCGCCAGCAGCTTGAATAGGGGCGAGACAGGGGGTGAAAAACTGTTTTTT
CASSLNRGETGGEKLFF
>TRBV19|TRBD1|-|TRBJ1-2
TGTGCCAGTAGTATAGAAGGGACAGGGGGTAACTATGGCTACACCTTC
CASSIEGTGGNYGYTF
>TRBV7-2|-|-|TRBJ2-7
TGTGCCAGCAGCTACCCGGTACACAGGGGGGGTTTTTCGCAGTACTTC
CASSYPVHRGGFSQYF